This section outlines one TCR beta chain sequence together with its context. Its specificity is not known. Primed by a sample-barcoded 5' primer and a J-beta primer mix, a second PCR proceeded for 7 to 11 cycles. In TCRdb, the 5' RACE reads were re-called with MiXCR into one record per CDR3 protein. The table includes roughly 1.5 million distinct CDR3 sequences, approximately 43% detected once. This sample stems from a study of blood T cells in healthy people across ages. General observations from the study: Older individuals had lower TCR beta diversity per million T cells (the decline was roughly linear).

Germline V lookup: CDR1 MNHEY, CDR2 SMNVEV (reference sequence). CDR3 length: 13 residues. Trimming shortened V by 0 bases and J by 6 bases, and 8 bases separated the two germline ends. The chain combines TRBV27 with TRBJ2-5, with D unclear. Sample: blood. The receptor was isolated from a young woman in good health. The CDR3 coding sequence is TGTGCCAGCAGTTTATCGGAAAGACAGACCCAGTACTTC. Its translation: CASSLSERQTQYF.